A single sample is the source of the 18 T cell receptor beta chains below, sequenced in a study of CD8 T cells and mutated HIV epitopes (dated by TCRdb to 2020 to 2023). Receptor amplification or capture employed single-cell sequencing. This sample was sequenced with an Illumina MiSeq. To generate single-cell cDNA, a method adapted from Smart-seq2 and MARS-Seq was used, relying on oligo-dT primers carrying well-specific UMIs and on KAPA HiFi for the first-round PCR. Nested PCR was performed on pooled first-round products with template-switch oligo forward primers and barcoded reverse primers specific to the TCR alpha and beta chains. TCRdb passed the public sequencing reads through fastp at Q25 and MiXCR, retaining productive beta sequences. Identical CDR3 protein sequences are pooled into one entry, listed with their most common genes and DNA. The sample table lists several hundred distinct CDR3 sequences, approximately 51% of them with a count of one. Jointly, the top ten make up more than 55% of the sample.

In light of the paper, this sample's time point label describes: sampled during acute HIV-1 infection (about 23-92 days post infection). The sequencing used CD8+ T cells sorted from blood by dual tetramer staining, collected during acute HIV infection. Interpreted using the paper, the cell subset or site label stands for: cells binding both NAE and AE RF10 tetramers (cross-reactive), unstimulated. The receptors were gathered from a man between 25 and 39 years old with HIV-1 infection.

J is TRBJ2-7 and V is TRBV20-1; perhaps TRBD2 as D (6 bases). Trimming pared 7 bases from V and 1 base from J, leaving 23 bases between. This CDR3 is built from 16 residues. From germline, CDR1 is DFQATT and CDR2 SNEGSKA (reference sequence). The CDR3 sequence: CSGSSPPGAPSYEQYF. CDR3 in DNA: TGCAGTGGCTCCAGCCCTCCGGGAGCGCCGTCCTACGAGCAGTACTTC.

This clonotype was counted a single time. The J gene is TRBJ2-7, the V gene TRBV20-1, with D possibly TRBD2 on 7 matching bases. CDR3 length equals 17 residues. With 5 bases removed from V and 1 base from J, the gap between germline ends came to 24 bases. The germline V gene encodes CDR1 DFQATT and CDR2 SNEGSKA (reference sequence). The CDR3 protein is CSAAPPSGASGSYEQYF. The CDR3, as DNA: TGCAGTGCTGCTCCACCTTCAGGGGCTAGCGGTTCCTACGAGCAGTACTTC.

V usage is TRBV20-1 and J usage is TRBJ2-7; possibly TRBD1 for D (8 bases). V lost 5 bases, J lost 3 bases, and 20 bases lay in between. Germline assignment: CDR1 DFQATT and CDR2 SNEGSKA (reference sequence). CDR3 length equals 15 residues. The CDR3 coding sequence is TGCAGTGCTGCGAGGGGGGGACAGGACTACTACGAGCAGTACTTC. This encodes CSAARGGQDYYEQYF.

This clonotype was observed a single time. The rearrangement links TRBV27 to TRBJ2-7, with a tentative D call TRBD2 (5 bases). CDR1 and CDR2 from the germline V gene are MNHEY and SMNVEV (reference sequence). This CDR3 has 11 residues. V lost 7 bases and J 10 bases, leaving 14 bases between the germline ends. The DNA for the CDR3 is TGTGCCAGCATGGGGAGTGTAAATCAGTACTTC. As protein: CASMGSVNQYF.

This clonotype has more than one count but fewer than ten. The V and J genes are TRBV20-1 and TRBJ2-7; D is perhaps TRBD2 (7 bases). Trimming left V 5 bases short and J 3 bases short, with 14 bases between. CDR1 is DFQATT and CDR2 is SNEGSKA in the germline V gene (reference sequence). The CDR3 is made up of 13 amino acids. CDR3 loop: CSAVQGGFYEQYF. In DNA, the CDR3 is TGCAGTGCTGTACAGGGAGGGTTCTACGAGCAGTACTTC.

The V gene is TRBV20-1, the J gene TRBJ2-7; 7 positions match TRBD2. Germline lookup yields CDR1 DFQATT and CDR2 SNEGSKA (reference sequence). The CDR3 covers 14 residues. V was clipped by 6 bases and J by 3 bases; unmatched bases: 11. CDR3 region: CSAMAGAGIYEQYF. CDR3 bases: TGCAGTGCCATGGCGGGAGCAGGGATCTACGAGCAGTACTTC.

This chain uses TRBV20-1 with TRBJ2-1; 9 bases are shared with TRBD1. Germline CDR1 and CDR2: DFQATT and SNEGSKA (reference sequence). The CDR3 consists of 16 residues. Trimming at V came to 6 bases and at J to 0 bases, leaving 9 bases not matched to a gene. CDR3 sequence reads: CSAPLPGQGSYNEQFF. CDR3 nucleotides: TGCAGTGCGCCCCTCCCGGGACAGGGCTCCTACAATGAGCAGTTCTTC.

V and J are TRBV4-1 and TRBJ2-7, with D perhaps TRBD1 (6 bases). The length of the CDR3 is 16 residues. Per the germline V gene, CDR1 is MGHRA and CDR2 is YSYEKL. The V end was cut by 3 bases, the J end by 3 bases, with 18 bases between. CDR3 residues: CASSHEVTGAYYEQYF. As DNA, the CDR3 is TGCGCCAGCAGCCATGAGGTGACAGGCGCCTACTACGAGCAGTACTTC.

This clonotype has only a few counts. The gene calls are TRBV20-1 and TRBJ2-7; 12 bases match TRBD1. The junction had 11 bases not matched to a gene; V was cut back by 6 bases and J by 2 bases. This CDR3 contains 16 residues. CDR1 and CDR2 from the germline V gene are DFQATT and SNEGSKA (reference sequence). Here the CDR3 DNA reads TGCAGTGCCCCGGGACAGGGGGCGACCCCTACCTACGAGCAGTACTTC. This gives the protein CSAPGQGATPTYEQYF.

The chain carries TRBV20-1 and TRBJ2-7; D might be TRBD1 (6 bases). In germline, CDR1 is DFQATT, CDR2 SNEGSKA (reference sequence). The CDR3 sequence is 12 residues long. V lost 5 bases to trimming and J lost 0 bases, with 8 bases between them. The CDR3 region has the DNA TGCAGTGCTGTACAGGGCTCCTACGAGCAGTACTTC. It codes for CSAVQGSYEQYF.

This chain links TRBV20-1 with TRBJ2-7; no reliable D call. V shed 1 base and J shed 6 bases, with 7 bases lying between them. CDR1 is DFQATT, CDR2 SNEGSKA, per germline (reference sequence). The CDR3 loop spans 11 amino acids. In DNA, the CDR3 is TGCAGTGCTAGAGCCCCCCCCGAGCAGTACTTC. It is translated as CSARAPPEQYF.

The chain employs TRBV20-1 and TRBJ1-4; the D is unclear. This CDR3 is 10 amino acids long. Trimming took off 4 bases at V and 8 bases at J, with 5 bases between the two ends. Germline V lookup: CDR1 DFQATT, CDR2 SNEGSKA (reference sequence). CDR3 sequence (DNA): TGCAGTGCTAACCGGGAAAAACTGTTTTTT. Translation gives CSANREKLFF.

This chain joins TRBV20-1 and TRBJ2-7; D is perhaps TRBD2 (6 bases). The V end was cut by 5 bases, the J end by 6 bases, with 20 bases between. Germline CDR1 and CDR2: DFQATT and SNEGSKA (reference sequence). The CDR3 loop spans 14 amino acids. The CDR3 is CSAVPGAGIPEQYF. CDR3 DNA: TGCAGTGCTGTGCCGGGAGCAGGTATCCCCGAGCAGTACTTC.

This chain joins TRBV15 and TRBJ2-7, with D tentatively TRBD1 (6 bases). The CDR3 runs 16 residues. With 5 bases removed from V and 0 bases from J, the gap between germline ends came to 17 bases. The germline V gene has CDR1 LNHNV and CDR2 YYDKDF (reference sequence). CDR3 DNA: TGTGCCACCAGCTCCCAGTCAGGGGCGCTCTCCTACGAGCAGTACTTC. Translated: CATSSQSGALSYEQYF.

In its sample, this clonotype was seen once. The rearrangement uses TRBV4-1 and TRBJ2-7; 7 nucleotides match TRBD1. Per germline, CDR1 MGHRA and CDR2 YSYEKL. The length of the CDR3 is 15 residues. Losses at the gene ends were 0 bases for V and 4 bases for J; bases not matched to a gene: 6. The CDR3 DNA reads TGCGCCAGCAGCCAAGAAGGACAGGCCCTATACGAGCAGTACTTC. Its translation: CASSQEGQALYEQYF.

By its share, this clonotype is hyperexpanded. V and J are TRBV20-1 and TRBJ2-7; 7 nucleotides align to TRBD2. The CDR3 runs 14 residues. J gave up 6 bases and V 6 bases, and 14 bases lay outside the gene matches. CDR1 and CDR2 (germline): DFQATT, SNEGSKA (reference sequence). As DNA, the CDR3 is TGCAGTGCCATGGCGGGAGCAGGTATCCCCGAGCAGTACTTC. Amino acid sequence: CSAMAGAGIPEQYF.

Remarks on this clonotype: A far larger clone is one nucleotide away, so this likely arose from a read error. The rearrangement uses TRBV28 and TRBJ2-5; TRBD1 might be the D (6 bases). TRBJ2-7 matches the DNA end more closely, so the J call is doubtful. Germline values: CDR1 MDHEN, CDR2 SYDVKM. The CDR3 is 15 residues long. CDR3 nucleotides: TGTGCCAGCAGTTTGGTGACAGGCGCCTGCTACGAGCAGTACTTC. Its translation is CASSLVTGACYEQYF.

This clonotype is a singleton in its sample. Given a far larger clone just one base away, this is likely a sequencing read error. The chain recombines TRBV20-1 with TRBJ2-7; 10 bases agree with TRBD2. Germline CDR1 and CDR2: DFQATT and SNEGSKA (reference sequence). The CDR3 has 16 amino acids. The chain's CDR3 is CASSLVRSGGVYEQYF. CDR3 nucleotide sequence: TGTGCCAGCAGCTTAGTCCGAAGCGGGGGGGTCTACGAGCAGTACTTC.